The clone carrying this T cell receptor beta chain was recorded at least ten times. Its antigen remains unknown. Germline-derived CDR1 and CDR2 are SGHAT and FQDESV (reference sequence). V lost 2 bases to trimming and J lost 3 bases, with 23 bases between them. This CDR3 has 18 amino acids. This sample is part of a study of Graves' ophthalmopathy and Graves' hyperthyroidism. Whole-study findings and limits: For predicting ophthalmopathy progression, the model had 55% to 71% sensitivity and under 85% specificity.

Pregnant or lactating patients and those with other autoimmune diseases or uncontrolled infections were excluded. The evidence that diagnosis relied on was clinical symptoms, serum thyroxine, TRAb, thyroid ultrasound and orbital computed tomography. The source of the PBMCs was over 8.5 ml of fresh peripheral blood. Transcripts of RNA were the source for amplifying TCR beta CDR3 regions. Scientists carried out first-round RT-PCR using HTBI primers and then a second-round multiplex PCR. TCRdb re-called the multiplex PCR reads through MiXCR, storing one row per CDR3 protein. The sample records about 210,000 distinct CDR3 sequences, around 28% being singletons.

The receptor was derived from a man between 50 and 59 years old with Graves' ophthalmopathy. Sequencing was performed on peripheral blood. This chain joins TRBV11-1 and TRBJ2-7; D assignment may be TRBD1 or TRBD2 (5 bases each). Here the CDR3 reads CASSLSRDRAEKGYEQYF. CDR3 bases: TGTGCCAGCAGCTTAAGTAGGGACCGGGCCGAAAAGGGCTACGAGCAGTACTTC.